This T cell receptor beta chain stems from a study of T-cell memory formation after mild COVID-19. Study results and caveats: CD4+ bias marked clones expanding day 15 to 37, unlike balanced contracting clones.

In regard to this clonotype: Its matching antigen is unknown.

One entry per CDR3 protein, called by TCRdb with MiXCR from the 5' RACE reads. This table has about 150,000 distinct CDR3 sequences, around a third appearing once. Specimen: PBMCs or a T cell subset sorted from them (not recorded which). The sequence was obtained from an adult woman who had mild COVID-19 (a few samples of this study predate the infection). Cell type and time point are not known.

DNA for the CDR3: TGTGCCAGCAGCTTAATGGGACTAGCGACCTACGAGCAGTACTTC. It codes for CASSLMGLATYEQYF. The V and J genes are TRBV7-8 and TRBJ2-7, with 10 nucleotides matching TRBD2. The CDR3 extends over 15 amino acids. The V segment lost 2 bases and the J segment 2 bases; nucleotides outside the gene matches: 3. Germline V gene lookup returns CDR1 SGHVS and CDR2 FQNEAQ.